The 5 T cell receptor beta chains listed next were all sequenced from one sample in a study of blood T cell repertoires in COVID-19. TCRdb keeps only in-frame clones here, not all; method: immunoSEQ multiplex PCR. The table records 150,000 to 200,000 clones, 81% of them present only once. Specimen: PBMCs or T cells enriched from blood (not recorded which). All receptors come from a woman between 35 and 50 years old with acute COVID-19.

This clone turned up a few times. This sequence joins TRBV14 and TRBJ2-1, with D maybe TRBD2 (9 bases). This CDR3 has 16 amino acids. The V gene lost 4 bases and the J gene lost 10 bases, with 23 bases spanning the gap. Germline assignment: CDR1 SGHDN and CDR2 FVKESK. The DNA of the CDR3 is TGTGCCAGCAGCCGACTCCAGGGGGCGGGAGGGCGCGAGCAGTTCTTC. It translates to CASSRLQGAGGREQFF. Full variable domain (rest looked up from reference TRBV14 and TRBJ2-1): EAGVTQFPSHSVIEKGQTVTLRCDPISGHDNLYWYRRVMGKEIKFLLHFVKESKQDESGMPNNRFLAERTGGTYSTLKVQPAELEDSGVYFCASSRLQGAGGREQFFGPGTRLTVL.

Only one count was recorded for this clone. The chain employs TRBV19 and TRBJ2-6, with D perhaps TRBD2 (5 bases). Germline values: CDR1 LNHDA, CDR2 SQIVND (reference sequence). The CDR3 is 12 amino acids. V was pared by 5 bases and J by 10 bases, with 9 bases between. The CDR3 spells CASSPSGNVLTF. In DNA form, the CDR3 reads TGTGCCAGTAGTCCCTCGGGAAACGTCCTGACTTTC. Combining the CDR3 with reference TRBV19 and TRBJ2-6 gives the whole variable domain DGGITQSPKYLFRKEGQNVTLSCEQNLNHDAMYWYRQDPGQGLRLIYYSQIVNDFQKGDIAEGYSVSREKKESFPLTVTSAQKNPTAFYLCASSPSGNVLTFGAGSRLTVL.

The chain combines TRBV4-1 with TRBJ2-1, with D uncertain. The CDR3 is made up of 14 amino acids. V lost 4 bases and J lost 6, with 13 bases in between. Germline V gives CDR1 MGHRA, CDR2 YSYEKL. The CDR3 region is CASSPRRPSNEQFF. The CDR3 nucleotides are TGCGCCAGCAGCCCTAGGCGGCCCTCCAATGAGCAGTTCTTC.

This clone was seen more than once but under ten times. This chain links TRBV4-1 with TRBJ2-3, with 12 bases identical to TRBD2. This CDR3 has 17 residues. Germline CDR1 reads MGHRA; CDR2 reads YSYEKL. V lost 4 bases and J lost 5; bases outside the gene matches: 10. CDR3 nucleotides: TGCGCCAGCAGCCGGGCCCTAGCGGGAGGGCCTGAAGATACGCAGTATTTT. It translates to CASSRALAGGPEDTQYF.

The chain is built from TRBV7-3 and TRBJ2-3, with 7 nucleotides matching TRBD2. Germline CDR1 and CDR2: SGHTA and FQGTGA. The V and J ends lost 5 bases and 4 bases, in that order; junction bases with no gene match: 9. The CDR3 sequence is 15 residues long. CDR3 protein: CASSPGGLDSDTQYF. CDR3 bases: TGTGCCAGCAGCCCAGGCGGACTAGACTCAGATACGCAGTATTTT.